The 22 T cell receptor beta chains in this list originate from one sample, sequenced in a study of control samples from healthy donors and cancer patients. Sequenced by immunoSEQ multiplex PCR; TCRdb stores in-frame clones only, minus some. This sample has over 85,000 clones, with approximately 88% found just once. The specimen sequenced was PBMCs. These receptors all come from a woman aged 60-70 years with lung cancer.

The chain has TRBV6-1 and TRBJ1-2; D gene ambiguous. Germline V gene data show CDR1 as MNHNS and CDR2 as SASEGT. CDR3 length: 14 amino acids. The V end was cut by 1 base, the J end by 2 bases, with 8 bases between. The CDR3 region is CASSEVAGNYGYTF. CDR3 DNA sequence: TGTGCCAGCAGTGAAGTCGCGGGGAACTATGGCTACACCTTC.

The chain is built from TRBV7-9 and TRBJ1-2; 7 positions agree with TRBD1. The CDR3 has 15 amino acids. With V trimmed by 1 base and J by 5 bases, 7 bases remained unmatched. Germline V lookup: CDR1 SEHNR, CDR2 FQNEAQ (reference sequence). The CDR3 region has the DNA TGTGCCAGCAGCTTAGAGGGGGGACAGCATTATGGCTACACCTTC. It codes for CASSLEGGQHYGYTF.

The chain recombines TRBV5-1 with TRBJ2-2; 11 positions agree with TRBD1. The CDR3 runs 16 residues. From germline, CDR1 is SGHRS and CDR2 YFSETQ. The junction had 8 bases not matched to a gene; V was cut back by 2 bases and J by 8 bases. This CDR3 is CASSFGRTGGSGELFF. For the CDR3, the DNA is TGCGCCAGCAGCTTTGGCCGGACAGGGGGCTCGGGGGAGCTGTTTTTT.

The chain couples TRBV25-1 to TRBJ1-1; the D is unclear. The germline V gene has CDR1 MGHDK and CDR2 SYGVNS. The length of the CDR3 is 15 residues. Between the trimmed V and J ends, which lost 1 base and 1 base, there was a span of 10 bases. CDR3 residues: CASSESNGGNTEAFF. CDR3 DNA sequence: TGTGCCAGCAGTGAATCGAACGGCGGGAACACTGAAGCTTTCTTT.

This clone was seen just once. J is TRBJ1-2 and V is TRBV14; D may be TRBD1 (5 bases). Trimming took 1 base from V and 0 from J, leaving 12 bases between them. Germline V gives CDR1 SGHDN, CDR2 FVKESK. The CDR3 has 16 residues. CDR3 DNA sequence: TGTGCCAGCAGCCAAGGGGGGAGTGGCACTAACTATGGCTACACCTTC. Amino acid sequence: CASSQGGSGTNYGYTF.

The chain links TRBV19 to TRBJ2-7; D remains unclear. The V gene's germline CDR1 is LNHDA and CDR2 SQIVND (reference sequence). This CDR3 is built from 13 residues. V gave up 7 bases and J gave up 3 bases, with 13 bases separating them. CDR3 bases: TGTGCCAGTAAAGGGCGAGACCGCTACGAGCAGTACTTC. This codes for CASKGRDRYEQYF.

The CDR3 DNA reads TGTGCCTGGAGTGTACTAGTAGGGGAGACCCAGTACTTC. Its translation is CAWSVLVGETQYF. V and J are TRBV30 and TRBJ2-5; weak D call: TRBD2 (5 bases). This CDR3 has 13 residues. The V end lost 0 bases, the J end lost 5 bases, and 10 bases lay between the germline ends. Germline V gives CDR1 GTSNPN, CDR2 SVGIG (reference sequence).

The V call is TRBV19, the J call TRBJ2-7; 11 nucleotides agree with TRBD1. The germline gives CDR1 LNHDA, CDR2 SQIVND (reference sequence). V gave up 6 bases and J gave up 4 bases; unmatched junction bases: 8. This CDR3 spans 15 amino acids. The CDR3 loop is CASRAGQGDLYEQYF. DNA of the CDR3: TGTGCCAGTAGGGCGGGACAGGGGGACTTATACGAGCAGTACTTC.

The V gene is TRBV6-1, the J gene TRBJ1-5, with D unclear. Germline V CDR1 and CDR2: MNHNS, SASEGT. Trimming removed 1 base from V and 4 bases from J, with 8 bases in between. The CDR3 spans 14 residues. DNA of the CDR3: TGTGCCAGCAGTGAAGTATCCGTAAATCAGCCCCAGCATTTT. The encoded protein is CASSEVSVNQPQHF.

The V call is TRBV6-5, the J call TRBJ1-2; D may be TRBD1 (5 bases). Germline CDR1 reads MNHEY; CDR2 reads SVGAGI. This CDR3 comprises 12 residues. Trimming took 7 bases from V and 4 from J, leaving 10 bases between them. CDR3 sequence reads: CASKGRSYGYTF. CDR3 nucleotide sequence: TGTGCCAGCAAGGGACGGAGCTATGGCTACACCTTC.

This chain joins TRBV28 and TRBJ2-2, with D tentatively TRBD1 (5 bases). This CDR3 comprises 14 residues. V was shortened by 3 bases and J by 6 bases, with 11 bases between the two germline ends. Germline CDR1 MDHEN, CDR2 SYDVKM. CDR3 coding DNA: TGTGCCAGCAGTTTCCTTAGGGGTTCCGGGGAGCTGTTTTTT. The encoded protein is CASSFLRGSGELFF.

The chain links TRBV19 to TRBJ1-4; a weak D match, TRBD1 (5 bases). This CDR3 contains 14 residues. From germline, CDR1 is LNHDA and CDR2 SQIVND (reference sequence). The germline V and J ends were trimmed by 4 bases and 3 bases, with 9 bases remaining between them. As DNA, the CDR3 is TGTGCCAGTAGTACGGGACGGGCTAATGAAAAACTGTTTTTT. Protein: CASSTGRANEKLFF.

This rearrangement joins TRBV27 to TRBJ2-5; a weak D match, TRBD2 (6 bases). Germline CDR1 and CDR2: MNHEY and SMNVEV (reference sequence). V was cut by 5 bases and J by 1 base, with 17 bases left in between. The CDR3 extends over 16 amino acids. CDR3 in amino acids: CASSALGGGVQETQYF. The CDR3 DNA reads as TGTGCCAGCAGTGCCCTAGGCGGAGGGGTCCAAGAGACCCAGTACTTC.

The rearrangement uses TRBV19 and TRBJ1-2; D uncertain. CDR1 and CDR2 (germline): LNHDA, SQIVND (reference sequence). The length of the CDR3 is 15 residues. The ends were cut back, 6 bases at V and 1 base at J, with 15 bases in the middle. This chain's CDR3 is CASSSGLLDNYGYTF. CDR3 bases: TGTGCCAGTAGCAGTGGGCTACTCGATAACTATGGCTACACCTTC.

The chain employs TRBV7-6 and TRBJ2-6, with D possibly being TRBD1 or TRBD2 (5 bases each). CDR1 SGHVS and CDR2 FNYEAQ come from the germline V gene. V was clipped by 1 base and J by 2 bases, with 12 bases between them. The CDR3 consists of 17 residues. CDR3 sequence (DNA): TGTGCCAGCAGCTTAGTTGTGGTGGGGGCTGGGGCCAACGTCCTGACTTTC. Protein: CASSLVVVGAGANVLTF.

This sequence joins TRBV27 and TRBJ2-1; 9 positions agree with TRBD2. The CDR3 spans 15 residues. Germline V gene lookup returns CDR1 MNHEY and CDR2 SMNVEV (reference sequence). The V segment lost 4 bases and the J segment 1 base; nucleotides outside the gene matches: 2. CDR3 nucleotides: TGTGCCAGCAGTTCCCTAGCGGGGTCCTACAATGAGCAGTTCTTC. It codes for CASSSLAGSYNEQFF.

The chain links TRBV30 to TRBJ2-7, with TRBD1 identical over 8 bases. Trimming at V came to 3 bases and at J to 2 bases, leaving 9 bases not matched to a gene. This CDR3 comprises 15 residues. The germline CDR1 and CDR2 sequences are GTSNPN and SVGIG (reference sequence). CDR3 in DNA: TGTGCCTGGAGGCCGACAGGGGATCCCCCCTACGAGCAGTACTTC. This encodes CAWRPTGDPPYEQYF.

V and J are TRBV30 and TRBJ1-1; unclear D gene. Germline V gene lookup returns CDR1 GTSNPN and CDR2 SVGIG (reference sequence). The CDR3 has 11 amino acids. V was pared by 3 bases and J by 6 bases, with 8 bases between. The CDR3 region is CAWSEEAEAFF. For the CDR3, the DNA is TGTGCCTGGAGCGAGGAGGCTGAAGCTTTCTTT.

V and J are TRBV7-3 and TRBJ2-1, with TRBD1 matching 8 bases. The V gene end was trimmed by 3 bases and the J gene end by 5 bases; junction bases not matched to a gene: 3. Germline-derived CDR1 and CDR2 are SGHTA and FQGTGA. The CDR3 is 14 amino acids. CDR3 in amino acids: CASSFDRGNNEQFF. The CDR3 nucleotides are TGTGCCAGCAGCTTCGACAGGGGTAACAATGAGCAGTTCTTC.

V and J are TRBV19 and TRBJ1-4; D is unclear. The CDR3 is 16 residues long. The V and J ends lost 4 bases and 1 base respectively, with 13 bases between them. Germline CDR1 LNHDA, CDR2 SQIVND (reference sequence). CDR3 sequence: CASSNGMIRTNEKLFF. The CDR3 nucleotides read TGTGCCAGTAGTAACGGGATGATCCGAACTAATGAAAAACTGTTTTTT.

This chain joins TRBV18 and TRBJ2-1; 8 positions agree with TRBD1. This CDR3 region has 16 residues. V was pared by 2 bases and J by 5 bases, with 8 bases of the junction left unmatched. In germline, CDR1 is KGHSH, CDR2 LQKENI. The CDR3 DNA follows: TGTGCCAGCTCACCAAGGACAGGGCGGGGAGACAATGAGCAGTTCTTC. It is translated as CASSPRTGRGDNEQFF. Complete variable domain (other parts from reference TRBV18 and TRBJ2-1): NAGVMQNPRHLVRRRGQEARLRCSPMKGHSHVYWYRQLPEEGLKFMVYLQKENIIDESGMPKERFSAEFPKEGPSILRIQQVVRGDSAAYFCASSPRTGRGDNEQFFGPGTRLTVL.

This chain connects TRBV27 to TRBJ2-1, with TRBD2 as a possible D gene (5 bases). V was clipped by 5 bases and J by 8 bases, with 19 bases between them. Germline V gene sequence: CDR1 MNHEY, CDR2 SMNVEV (reference sequence). The CDR3 consists of 15 residues. This CDR3 is CASSKTRLTNDEQFF. The CDR3 DNA is TGTGCCAGCAGTAAGACACGACTAACTAACGATGAGCAGTTCTTC.